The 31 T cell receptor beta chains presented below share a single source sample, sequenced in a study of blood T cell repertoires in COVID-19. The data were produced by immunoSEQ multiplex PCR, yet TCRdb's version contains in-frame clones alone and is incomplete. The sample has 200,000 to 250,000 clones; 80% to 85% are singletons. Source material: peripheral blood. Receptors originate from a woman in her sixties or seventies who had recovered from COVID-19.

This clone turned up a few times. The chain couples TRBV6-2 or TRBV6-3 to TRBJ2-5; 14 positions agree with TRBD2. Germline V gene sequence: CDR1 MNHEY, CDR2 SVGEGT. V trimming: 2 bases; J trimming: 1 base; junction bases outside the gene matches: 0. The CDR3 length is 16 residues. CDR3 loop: CASSYGTSGGQETQYF. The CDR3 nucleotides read TGTGCCAGCAGTTACGGGACTAGCGGGGGCCAAGAGACCCAGTACTTC.

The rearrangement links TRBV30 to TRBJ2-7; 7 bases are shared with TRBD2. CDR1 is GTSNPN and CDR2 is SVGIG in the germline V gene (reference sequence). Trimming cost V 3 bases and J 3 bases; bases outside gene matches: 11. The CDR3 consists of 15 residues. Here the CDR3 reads CAWSGRPSGGYEQYF. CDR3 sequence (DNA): TGTGCCTGGAGCGGGCGTCCTAGCGGAGGCTACGAGCAGTACTTC.

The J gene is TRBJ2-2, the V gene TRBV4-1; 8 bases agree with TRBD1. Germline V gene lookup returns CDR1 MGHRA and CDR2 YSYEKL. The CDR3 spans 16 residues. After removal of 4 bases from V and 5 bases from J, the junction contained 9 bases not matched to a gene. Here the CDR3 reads CASSPRGQVGTGELFF. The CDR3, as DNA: TGCGCCAGCAGCCCCCGGGGACAGGTCGGTACCGGGGAGCTGTTTTTT.

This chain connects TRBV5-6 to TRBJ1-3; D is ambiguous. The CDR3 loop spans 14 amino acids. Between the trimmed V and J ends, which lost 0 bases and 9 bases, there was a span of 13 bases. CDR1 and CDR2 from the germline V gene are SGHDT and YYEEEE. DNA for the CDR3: TGTGCCAGCAGCTTGGGTAGGAGGGAGGTCACCATATATTTT. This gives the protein CASSLGRREVTIYF.

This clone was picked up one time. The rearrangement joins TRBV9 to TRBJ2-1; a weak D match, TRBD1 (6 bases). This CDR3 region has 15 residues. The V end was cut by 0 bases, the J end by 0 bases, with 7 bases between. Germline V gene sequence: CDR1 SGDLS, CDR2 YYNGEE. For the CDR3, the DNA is TGTGCCAGCAGCGTAGTAGGGGGCTCCTACAATGAGCAGTTCTTC. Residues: CASSVVGGSYNEQFF.

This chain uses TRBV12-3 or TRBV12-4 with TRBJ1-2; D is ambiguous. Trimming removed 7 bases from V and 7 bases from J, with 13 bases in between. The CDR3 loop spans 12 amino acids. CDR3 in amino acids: CASTRVLGGYTF. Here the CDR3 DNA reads TGTGCCAGCACGCGGGTATTGGGTGGCTACACCTTC.

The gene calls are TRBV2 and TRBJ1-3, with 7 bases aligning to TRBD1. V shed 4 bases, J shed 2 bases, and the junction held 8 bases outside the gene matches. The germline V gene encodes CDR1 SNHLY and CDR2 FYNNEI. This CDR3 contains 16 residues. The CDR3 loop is CASSVRRDSAGNTIYF. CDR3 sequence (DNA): TGTGCCAGCAGTGTGAGGAGGGACAGCGCTGGAAACACCATATATTTT.

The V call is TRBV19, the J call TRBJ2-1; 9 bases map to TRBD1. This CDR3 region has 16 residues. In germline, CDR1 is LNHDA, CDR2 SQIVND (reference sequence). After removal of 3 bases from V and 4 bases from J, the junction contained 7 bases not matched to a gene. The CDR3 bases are TGTGCCAGTAGTATTGACCCGGGACAGGGTTACAATGAGCAGTTCTTC. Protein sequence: CASSIDPGQGYNEQFF.

The CDR3 reads CASSPPGLAKNIQYF. The CDR3, as DNA: TGTGCCAGCAGTCCCCCAGGGCTAGCCAAAAACATTCAGTACTTC. The chain couples TRBV27 to TRBJ2-4; D is possibly TRBD1 (5 bases). Trimming left V 5 bases short and J 0 bases short, with 11 bases between. The CDR3 runs 15 residues. The germline V gene has CDR1 MNHEY and CDR2 SMNVEV (reference sequence).

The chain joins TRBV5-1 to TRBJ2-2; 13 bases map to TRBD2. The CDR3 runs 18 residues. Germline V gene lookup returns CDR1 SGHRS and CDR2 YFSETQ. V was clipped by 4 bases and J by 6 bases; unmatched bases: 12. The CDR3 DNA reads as TGCGCCAGCAGCGGAAGACTAGCGGGGGGACTCGGGGCCGGGGAGCTGTTTTTT. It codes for CASSGRLAGGLGAGELFF. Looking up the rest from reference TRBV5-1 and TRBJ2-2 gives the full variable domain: KAGVTQTPRYLIKTRGQQVTLSCSPISGHRSVSWYQQTPGQGLQFLFEYFSETQRNKGNFPGRFSGRQFSNSRSEMNVSTLELGDSALYLCASSGRLAGGLGAGELFFGEGSRLTVL.

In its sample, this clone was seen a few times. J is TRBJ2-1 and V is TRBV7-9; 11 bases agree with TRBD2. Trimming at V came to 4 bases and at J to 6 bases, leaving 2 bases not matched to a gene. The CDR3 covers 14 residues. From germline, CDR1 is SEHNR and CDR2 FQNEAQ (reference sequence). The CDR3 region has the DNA TGTGCCAGCAGCTATAGCGGGGGGGCCAATGAGCAGTTCTTC. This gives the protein CASSYSGGANEQFF.

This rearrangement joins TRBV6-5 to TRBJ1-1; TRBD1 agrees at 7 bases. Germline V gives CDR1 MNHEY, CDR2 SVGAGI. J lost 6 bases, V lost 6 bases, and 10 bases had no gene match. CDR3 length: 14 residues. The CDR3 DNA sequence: TGTGCCAGCAGCAGGGGACAGTTTGGGCCTGAAGCTTTCTTT. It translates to CASSRGQFGPEAFF.

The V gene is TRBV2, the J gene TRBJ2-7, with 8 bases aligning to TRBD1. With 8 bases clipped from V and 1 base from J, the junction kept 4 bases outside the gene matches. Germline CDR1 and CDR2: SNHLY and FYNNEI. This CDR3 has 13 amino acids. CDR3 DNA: TGTGCCAGCTCGACAGGGGAATCCTACGAGCAGTACTTC. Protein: CASSTGESYEQYF.

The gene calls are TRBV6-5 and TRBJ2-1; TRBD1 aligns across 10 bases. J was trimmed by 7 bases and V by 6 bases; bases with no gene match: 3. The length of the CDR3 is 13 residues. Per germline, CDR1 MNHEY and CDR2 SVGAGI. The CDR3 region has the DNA TGTGCCAGCAGCCGGGACAGGGGAAATGAGCAGTTCTTC. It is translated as CASSRDRGNEQFF.

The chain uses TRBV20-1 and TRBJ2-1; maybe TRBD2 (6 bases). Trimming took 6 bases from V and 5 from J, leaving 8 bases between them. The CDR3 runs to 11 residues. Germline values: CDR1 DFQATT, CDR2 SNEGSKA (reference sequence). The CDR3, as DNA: TGCAGTGCCAGGACTAACAATGAGCAGTTCTTC. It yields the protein CSARTNNEQFF.

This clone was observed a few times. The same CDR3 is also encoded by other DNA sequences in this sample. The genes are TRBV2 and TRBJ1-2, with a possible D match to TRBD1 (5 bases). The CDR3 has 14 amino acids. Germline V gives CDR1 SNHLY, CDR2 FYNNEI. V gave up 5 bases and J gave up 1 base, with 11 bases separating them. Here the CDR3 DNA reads TGTGCCAGCAGTCCAACGGGGGATAACTATGGCTACACCTTC. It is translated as CASSPTGDNYGYTF.

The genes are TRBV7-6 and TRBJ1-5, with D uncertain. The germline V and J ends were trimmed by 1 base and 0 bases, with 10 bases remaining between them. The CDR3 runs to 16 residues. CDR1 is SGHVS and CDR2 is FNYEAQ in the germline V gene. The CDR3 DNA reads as TGTGCCAGCAGCTTAGGAGGGCCCCATAGCAATCAGCCCCAGCATTTT. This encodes CASSLGGPHSNQPQHF.

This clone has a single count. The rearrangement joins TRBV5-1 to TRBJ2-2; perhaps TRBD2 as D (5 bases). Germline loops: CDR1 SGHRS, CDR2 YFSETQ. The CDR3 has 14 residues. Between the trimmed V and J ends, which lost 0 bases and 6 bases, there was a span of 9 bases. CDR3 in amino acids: CASSLAIGAGELFF. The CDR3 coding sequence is TGCGCCAGCAGCTTGGCCATCGGGGCCGGGGAGCTGTTTTTT. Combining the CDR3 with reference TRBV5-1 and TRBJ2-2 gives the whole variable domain KAGVTQTPRYLIKTRGQQVTLSCSPISGHRSVSWYQQTPGQGLQFLFEYFSETQRNKGNFPGRFSGRQFSNSRSEMNVSTLELGDSALYLCASSLAIGAGELFFGEGSRLTVL.

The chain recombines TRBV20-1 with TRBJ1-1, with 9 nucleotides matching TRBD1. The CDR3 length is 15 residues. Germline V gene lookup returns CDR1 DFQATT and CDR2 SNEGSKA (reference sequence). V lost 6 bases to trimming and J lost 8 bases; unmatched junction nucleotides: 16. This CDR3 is CSASNPRDRAAEAFF. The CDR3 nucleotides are TGCAGTGCAAGTAATCCCCGGGACAGGGCAGCGGAAGCTTTCTTT.

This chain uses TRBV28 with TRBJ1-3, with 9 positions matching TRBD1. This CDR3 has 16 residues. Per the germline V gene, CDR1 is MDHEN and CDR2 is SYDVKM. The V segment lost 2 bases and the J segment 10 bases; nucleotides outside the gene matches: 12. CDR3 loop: CASSLVGQGPSETIYF. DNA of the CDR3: TGTGCCAGCAGTTTAGTCGGACAGGGGCCCTCCGAGACCATATATTTT.

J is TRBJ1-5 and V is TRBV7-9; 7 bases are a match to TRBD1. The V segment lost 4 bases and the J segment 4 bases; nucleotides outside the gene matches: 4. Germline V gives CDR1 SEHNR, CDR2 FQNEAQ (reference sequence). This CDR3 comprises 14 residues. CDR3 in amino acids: CASSSSTGNQPQHF. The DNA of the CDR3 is TGTGCCAGCAGCTCGTCGACAGGGAATCAGCCCCAGCATTTT.

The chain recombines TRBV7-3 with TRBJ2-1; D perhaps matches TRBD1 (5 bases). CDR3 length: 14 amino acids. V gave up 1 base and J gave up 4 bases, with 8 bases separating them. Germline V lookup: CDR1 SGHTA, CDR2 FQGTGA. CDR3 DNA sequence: TGTGCCAGCAGCTTAAGCAGGGATTACAATGAGCAGTTCTTC. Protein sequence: CASSLSRDYNEQFF.

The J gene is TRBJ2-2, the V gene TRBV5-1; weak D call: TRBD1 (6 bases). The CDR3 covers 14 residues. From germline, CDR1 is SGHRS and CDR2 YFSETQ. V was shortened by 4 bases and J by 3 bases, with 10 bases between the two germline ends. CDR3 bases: TGCGCCAGCAGCCCCAGGACAGACACCGGGGAGCTGTTTTTT. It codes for CASSPRTDTGELFF.

Here the CDR3 DNA reads TGTGCCACCAGCATTGGGGGCAGTCGGGCTAACTATGGCTACACCTTC. Its translation: CATSIGGSRANYGYTF. The chain combines TRBV15 with TRBJ1-2, with a weak D call TRBD1 (6 bases). Germline V gives CDR1 LNHNV, CDR2 YYDKDF (reference sequence). Trimming stripped 4 bases from V and 0 bases from J, with 15 bases between. This CDR3 has 16 residues.

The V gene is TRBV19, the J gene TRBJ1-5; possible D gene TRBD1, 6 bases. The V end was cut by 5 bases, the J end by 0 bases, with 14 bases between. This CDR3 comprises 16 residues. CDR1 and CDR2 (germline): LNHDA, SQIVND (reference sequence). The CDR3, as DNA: TGTGCCAGTAGTCCAACAGGGACGGGTAGCAATCAGCCCCAGCATTTT. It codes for CASSPTGTGSNQPQHF.

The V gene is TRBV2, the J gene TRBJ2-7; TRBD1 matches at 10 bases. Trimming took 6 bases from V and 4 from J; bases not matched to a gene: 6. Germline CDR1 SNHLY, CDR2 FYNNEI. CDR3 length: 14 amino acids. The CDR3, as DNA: TGTGCCAGCAGACCGGGACAGGGGTATTACGAGCAGTACTTC. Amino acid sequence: CASRPGQGYYEQYF.

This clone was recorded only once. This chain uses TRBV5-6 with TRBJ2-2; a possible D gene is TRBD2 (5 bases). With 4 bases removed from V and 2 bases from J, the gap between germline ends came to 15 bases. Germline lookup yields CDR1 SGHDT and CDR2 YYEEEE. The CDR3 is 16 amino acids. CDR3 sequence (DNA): TGTGCCAGCAGCGTGGAGCGGTGGGCAAACACCGGGGAGCTGTTTTTT. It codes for CASSVERWANTGELFF.

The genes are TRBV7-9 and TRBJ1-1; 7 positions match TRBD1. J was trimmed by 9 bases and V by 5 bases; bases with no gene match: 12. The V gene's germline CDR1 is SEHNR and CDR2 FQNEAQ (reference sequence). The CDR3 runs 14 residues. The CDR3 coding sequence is TGTGCCAGCAGCCCATCGAGACAGGGTAACCAAGCTTTCTTT. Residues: CASSPSRQGNQAFF.

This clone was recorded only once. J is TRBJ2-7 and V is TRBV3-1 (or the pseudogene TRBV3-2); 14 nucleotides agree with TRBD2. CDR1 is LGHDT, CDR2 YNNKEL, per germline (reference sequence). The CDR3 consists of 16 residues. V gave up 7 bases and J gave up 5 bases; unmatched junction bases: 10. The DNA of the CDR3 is TGTGCCAGCATGCGGACTAGCGGGGGGTCGGGGGACGAGCAGTACTTC. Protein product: CASMRTSGGSGDEQYF.

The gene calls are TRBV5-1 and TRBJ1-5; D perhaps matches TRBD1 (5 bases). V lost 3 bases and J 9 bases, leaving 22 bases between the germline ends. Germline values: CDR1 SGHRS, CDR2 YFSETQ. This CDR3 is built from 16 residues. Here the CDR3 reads CASSCGRQPIRRPQHF. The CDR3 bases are TGCGCCAGCAGCTGTGGAAGACAGCCCATCCGTCGGCCCCAGCATTTT.

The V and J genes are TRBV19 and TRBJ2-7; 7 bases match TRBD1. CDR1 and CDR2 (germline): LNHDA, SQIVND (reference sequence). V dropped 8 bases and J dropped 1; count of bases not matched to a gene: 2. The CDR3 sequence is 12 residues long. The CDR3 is CASGDRSYEQYF. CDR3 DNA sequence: TGTGCCAGTGGGGACAGATCCTACGAGCAGTACTTC.